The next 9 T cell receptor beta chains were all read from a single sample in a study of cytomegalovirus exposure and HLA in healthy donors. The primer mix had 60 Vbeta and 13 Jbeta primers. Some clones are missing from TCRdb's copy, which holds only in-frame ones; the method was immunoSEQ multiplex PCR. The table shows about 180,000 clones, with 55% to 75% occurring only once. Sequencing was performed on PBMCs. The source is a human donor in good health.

CDR3 sequence: CASSLGQGTTEAFF. The DNA for the CDR3 is TGTGCCAGTAGTCTGGGACAGGGGACCACTGAAGCTTTCTTT. The V gene is TRBV19, the J gene TRBJ1-1; 10 bases are shared with TRBD1. Looked up from germline, CDR1 is LNHDA and CDR2 is SQIVND (reference sequence). Trimming cost V 5 bases and J 4 bases; bases outside gene matches: 4. This CDR3 region has 14 residues.

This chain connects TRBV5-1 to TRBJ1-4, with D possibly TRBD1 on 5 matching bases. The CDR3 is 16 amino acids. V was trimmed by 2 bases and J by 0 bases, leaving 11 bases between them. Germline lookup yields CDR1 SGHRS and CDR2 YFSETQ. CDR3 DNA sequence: TGCGCCAGCAGCTTTCGGACATCTTCAACTAATGAAAAACTGTTTTTT. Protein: CASSFRTSSTNEKLFF. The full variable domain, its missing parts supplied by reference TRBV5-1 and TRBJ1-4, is KAGVTQTPRYLIKTRGQQVTLSCSPISGHRSVSWYQQTPGQGLQFLFEYFSETQRNKGNFPGRFSGRQFSNSRSEMNVSTLELGDSALYLCASSFRTSSTNEKLFFGSGTQLSVL.

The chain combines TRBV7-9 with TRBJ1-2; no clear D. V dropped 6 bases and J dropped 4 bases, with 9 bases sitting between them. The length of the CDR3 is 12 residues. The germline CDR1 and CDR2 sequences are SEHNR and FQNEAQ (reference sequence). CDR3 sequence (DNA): TGTGCCAGCAGATCCGGTAGCTATGGCTACACCTTC. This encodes CASRSGSYGYTF.

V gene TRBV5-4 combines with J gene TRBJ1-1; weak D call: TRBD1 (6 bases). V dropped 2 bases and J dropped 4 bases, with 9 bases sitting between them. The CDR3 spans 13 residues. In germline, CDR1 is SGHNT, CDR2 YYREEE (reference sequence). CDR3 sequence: CASSLGGSTEAFF. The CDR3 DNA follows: TGTGCCAGCAGCTTAGGGGGTAGCACTGAAGCTTTCTTT.

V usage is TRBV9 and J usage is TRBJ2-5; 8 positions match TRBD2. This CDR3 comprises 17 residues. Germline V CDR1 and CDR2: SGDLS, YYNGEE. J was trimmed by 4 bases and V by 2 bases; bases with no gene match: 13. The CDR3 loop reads CASSVAGGADVGETQYF. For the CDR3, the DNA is TGTGCCAGCAGCGTTGCCGGGGGGGCCGATGTTGGAGAGACCCAGTACTTC.

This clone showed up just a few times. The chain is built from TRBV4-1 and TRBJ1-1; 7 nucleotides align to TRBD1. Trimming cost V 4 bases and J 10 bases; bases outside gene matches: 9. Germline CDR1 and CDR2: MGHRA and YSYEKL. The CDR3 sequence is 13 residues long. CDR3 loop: CASSRLTGLIAFF. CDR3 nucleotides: TGCGCCAGCAGCCGCCTGACAGGGTTGATAGCTTTCTTT.

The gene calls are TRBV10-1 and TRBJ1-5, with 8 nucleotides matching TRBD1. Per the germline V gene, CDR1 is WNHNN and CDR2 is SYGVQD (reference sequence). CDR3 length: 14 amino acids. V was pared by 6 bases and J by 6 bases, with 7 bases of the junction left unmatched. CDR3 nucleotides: TGCGCCAGCAGGGACACAGGGGGGGGTCAGCCCCAGCATTTT. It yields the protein CASRDTGGGQPQHF.

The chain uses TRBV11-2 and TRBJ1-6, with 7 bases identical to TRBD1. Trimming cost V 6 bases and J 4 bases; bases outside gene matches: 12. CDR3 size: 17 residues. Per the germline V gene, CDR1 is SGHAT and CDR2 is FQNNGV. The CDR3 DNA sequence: TGTGCCAGCAGGACAACAGGGGCTGAACCGTATAATTCACCCCTCCACTTT. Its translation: CASRTTGAEPYNSPLHF.

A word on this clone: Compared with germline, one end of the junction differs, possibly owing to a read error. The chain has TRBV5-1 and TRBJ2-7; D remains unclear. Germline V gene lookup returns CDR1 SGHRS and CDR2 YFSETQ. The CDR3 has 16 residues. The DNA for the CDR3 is TGCGCCAGCAGCTTGGAGCCGTACAGCCCCTCCAACGAGCAGTACTTC. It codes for CASSLEPYSPSNEQYF. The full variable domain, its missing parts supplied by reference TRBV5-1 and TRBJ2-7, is KAGVTQTPRYLIKTRGQQVTLSCSPISGHRSVSWYQQTPGQGLQFLFEYFSETQRNKGNFPGRFSGRQFSNSRSEMNVSTLELGDSALYLCASSLEPYSPSNEQYFGPGTRLTVT.